The table lists the clone carrying this T cell receptor (beta chain) with a few counts. Its antigen is not identified. Cells sorted as Tregs were CD4+, CD25+ and CD127-/low. Semi-nested PCR with Nested Universal Primer A followed constant-region reverse priming of full-length variable regions. TCRdb itself ran the 5' RACE reads through MiXCR, one entry per CDR3 protein. The table has around 44,000 distinct CDR3 sequences, roughly a fifth seen once; the top ten hold under 5%. Study-wide results and limits: Tumor-infiltrating Treg TCR alpha and beta sequences overlapped most with tumor naive CD4+ T cells, then blood naive.

The sequenced material came from Tregs sorted from blood. The sequence came from a female donor with breast cancer.

CDR3 sequence reads: CASSHGQGWNEQYF. Here the CDR3 DNA reads TGCGCCAGCAGCCACGGACAGGGGTGGAACGAGCAGTACTTC. The J gene is TRBJ2-7, the V gene TRBV5-1, with 9 bases aligning to TRBD1. This CDR3 is built from 14 residues. CDR1 and CDR2 (germline): SGHRS, YFSETQ. The trim removed 4 bases at V and 5 bases at J, leaving 7 bases unmatched.